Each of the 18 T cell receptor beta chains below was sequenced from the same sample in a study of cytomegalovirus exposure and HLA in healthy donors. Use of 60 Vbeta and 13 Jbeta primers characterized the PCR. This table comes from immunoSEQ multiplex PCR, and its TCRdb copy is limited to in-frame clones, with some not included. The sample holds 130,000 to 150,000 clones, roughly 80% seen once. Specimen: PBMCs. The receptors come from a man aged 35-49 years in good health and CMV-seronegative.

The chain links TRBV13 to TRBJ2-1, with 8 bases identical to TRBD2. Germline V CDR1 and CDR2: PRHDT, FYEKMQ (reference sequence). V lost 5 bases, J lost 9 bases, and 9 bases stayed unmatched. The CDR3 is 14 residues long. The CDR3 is CASSNGRGGLEQFF. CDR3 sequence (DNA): TGTGCCAGCAGCAATGGTCGGGGGGGCCTTGAGCAGTTCTTC.

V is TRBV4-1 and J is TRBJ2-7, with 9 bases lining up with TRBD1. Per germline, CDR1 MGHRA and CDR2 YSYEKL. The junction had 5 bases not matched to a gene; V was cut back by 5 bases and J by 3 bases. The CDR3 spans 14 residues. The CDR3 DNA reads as TGCGCCAGCAGCATACGGGACAGGGACTACGAGCAGTACTTC. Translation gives CASSIRDRDYEQYF.

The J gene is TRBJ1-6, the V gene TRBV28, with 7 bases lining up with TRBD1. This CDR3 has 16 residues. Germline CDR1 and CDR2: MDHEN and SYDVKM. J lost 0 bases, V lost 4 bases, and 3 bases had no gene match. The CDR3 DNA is TGTGCCAGCAGTTCGGGACAGATCTCCTATAATTCACCCCTCCACTTT. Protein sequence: CASSSGQISYNSPLHF.

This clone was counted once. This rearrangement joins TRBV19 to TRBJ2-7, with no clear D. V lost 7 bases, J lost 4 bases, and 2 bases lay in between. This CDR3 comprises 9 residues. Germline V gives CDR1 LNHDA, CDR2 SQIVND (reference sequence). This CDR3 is CASTYEQYF. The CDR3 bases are TGTGCCAGTACGTACGAGCAGTACTTC.

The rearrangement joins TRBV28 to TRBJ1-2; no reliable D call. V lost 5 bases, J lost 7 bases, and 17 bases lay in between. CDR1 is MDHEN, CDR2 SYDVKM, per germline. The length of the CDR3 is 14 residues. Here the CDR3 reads CASSVREGHVGYTF. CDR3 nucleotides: TGTGCCAGCAGTGTCCGGGAAGGGCATGTTGGCTACACCTTC.

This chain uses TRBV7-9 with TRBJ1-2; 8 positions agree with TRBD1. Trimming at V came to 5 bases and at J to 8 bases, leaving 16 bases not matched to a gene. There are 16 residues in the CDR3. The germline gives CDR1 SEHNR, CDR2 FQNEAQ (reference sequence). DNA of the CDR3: TGTGCCAGCAGCCTAAACGGACAGGGCAATTGGGGGGGCTACACCTTC. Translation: CASSLNGQGNWGGYTF.

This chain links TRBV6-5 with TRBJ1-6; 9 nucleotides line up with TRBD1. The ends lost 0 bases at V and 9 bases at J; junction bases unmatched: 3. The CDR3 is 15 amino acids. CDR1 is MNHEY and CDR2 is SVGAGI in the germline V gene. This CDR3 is CASSYSDRGVSPLHF. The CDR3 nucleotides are TGTGCCAGCAGTTACTCCGACAGGGGGGTTTCACCCCTCCACTTT.

The CDR3 DNA sequence: TGTGCCAGCAGCTTAGTCGGGGGGACTACCTACGAGCAGTACTTC. Translated, it gives CASSLVGGTTYEQYF. The J gene is TRBJ2-7, the V gene TRBV7-3; TRBD2 matches at 7 bases. V trimming: 2 bases; J trimming: 2 bases; junction bases outside the gene matches: 6. Looked up from germline, CDR1 is SGHTA and CDR2 is FQGTGA. This CDR3 contains 15 residues.

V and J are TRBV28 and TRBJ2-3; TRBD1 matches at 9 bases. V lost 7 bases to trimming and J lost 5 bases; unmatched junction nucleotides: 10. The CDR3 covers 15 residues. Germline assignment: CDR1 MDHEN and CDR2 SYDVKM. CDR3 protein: CASTLSGTGKDTQYF. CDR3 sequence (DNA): TGTGCCAGCACTCTCAGCGGGACAGGGAAAGATACGCAGTATTTT.

The CDR3 reads CASSDSMTSPGELFF. In nucleotides, the CDR3 is TGTGCCAGCAGTGACTCGATGACTAGTCCCGGGGAGCTGTTTTTT. The chain is built from TRBV6-4 and TRBJ2-2; a possible D gene is TRBD2 (6 bases). Trimming removed 0 bases at V and 6 bases at J, with 11 bases between. Germline lookup yields CDR1 MRHNA and CDR2 SNTAGT. CDR3 length equals 15 residues.

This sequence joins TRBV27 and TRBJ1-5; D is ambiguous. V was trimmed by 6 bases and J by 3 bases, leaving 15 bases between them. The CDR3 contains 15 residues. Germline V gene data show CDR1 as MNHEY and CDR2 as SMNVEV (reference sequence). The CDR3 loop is CASSRLGQDNQPQHF. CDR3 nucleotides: TGTGCCAGCAGCCGACTAGGGCAGGACAATCAGCCCCAGCATTTT.

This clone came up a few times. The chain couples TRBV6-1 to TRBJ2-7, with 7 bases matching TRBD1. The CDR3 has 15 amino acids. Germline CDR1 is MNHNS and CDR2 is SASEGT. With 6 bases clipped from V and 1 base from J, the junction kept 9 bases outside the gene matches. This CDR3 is CASRKETGLSYEQYF. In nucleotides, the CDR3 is TGTGCCAGCAGAAAGGAGACAGGGCTATCCTACGAGCAGTACTTC.

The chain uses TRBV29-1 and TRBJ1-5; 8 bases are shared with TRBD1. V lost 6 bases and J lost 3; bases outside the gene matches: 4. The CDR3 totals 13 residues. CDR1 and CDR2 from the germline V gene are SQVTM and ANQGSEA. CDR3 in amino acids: CSVGTGYNQPQHF. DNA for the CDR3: TGCAGCGTGGGGACAGGCTACAATCAGCCCCAGCATTTT.

The CDR3 sequence: CASSDKDRGLDTQYF. CDR3 sequence (DNA): TGTGCCAGCAGTGACAAGGACAGGGGGTTAGATACGCAGTATTTT. The J gene is TRBJ2-3, the V gene TRBV2, with 10 nucleotides matching TRBD1. Germline trimming cut 3 bases from V and 5 bases from J; bases unmatched to any gene: 5. CDR1 and CDR2 from the germline V gene are SNHLY and FYNNEI. The CDR3 runs 15 residues. The whole variable domain, filled in from reference TRBV2 and TRBJ2-3, reads EPEVTQTPSHQVTQMGQEVILRCVPISNHLYFYWYRQILGQKVEFLVSFYNNEISEKSEIFDDQFSVERPDGSNFTLKIRSTKLEDSAMYFCASSDKDRGLDTQYFGPGTRLTVL.

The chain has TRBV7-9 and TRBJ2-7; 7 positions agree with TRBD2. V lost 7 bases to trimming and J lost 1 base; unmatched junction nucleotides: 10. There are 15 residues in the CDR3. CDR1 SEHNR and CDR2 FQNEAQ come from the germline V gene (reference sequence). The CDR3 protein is CASTPSGRVSYEQYF. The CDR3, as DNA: TGTGCCAGCACCCCCTCAGGGAGGGTGTCCTACGAGCAGTACTTC.

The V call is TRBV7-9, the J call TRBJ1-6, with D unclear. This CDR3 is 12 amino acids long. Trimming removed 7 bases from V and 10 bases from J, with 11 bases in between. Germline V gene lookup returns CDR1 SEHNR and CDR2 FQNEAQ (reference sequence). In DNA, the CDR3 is TGTGCCAGCACTCCGGGTTCATCACCCCTCCACTTT. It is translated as CASTPGSSPLHF.

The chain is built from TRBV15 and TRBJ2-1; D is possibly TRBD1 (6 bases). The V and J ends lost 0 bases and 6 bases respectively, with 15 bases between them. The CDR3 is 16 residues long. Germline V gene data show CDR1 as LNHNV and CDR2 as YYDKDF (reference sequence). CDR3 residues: CATSRDRGQWSNEQFF. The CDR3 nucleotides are TGTGCCACCAGCAGAGATAGAGGACAGTGGTCCAATGAGCAGTTCTTC.

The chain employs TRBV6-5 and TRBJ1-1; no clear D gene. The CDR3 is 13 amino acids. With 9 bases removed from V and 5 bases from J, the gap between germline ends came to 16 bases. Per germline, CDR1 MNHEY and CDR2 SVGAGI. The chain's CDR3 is CASLSSGLTEAFF. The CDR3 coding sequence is TGTGCCAGTCTGTCGTCTGGCCTGACTGAAGCTTTCTTT.